The subject of this entry is one T cell receptor (delta chain). A far larger clone differs by one base, so this is likely a read error. Other DNA sequences from this sample encode an identical CDR3 as well. The CDR3 has 20 amino acids. Germline assignment: CDR1 GEAIGNYY and CDR2 EKD. The V gene end was trimmed by 1 base and the J gene end by 0 bases; junction bases not matched to a gene: 15. TCRdb called clones anew from the multiplex PCR reads with CATT. This table holds some 100,000 delta-chain clones, more than 1.4% found once. The data derive from a study of γδ T cells in repeated Plasmodium falciparum infection. Study-wide context: Samples were taken at baseline, before some infections, and 21 days after each.

Flow sorting of PBMC yielded separate Vgamma9/Vdelta2+ and Vdelta2-negative gammadelta T cell populations for bulk repertoire analysis. This receptor was obtained from a pool of human donors (malaria-infected and uninfected, not separated). The chain uses TRDV2 and TRDJ1; TRDD3 matches 11 bases. The J gene is not listed in TCRdb, so it was assigned here from a DNA match to germline. The sequenced sample consisted of gamma-delta T cells from blood. The CDR3 DNA reads TGTGCCTGTGACACTGTTTCTGGGGGATACAAAGCCCCGTACACCGATAAACTCATCTTT. Protein product: CACDTVSGGYKAPYTDKLIF.